The text below deals with one T cell receptor (beta chain). Its matching antigen is unknown. Trimming cost V 4 bases and J 6 bases; bases outside gene matches: 3. This CDR3 spans 15 amino acids. The germline V gene has CDR1 SGHTA and CDR2 FQGTGA. Staff drew 9 to 10 milliliters of peripheral blood from each donor. Primers used in a second PCR of roughly 6 to 11 cycles were a sample-barcoded 5' primer and a J-beta primer mix. A single record per CDR3 protein comes from TCRdb applying MiXCR to the 5' RACE reads. The sample records hundreds of thousands of distinct CDR3 sequences, around a fifth being singletons. This sample is drawn from a study of blood T cells in healthy people across ages. For the study at large: In model experiments, template switching was able to capture about one barcoded beta molecule for every two T cells that were present.

General study findings and limits: The study found TCR beta diversity correlated strongly with naive T cell percentage.

This clonotype originated in a man aged 70-80 years in good health. The sequenced sample was blood. This chain connects TRBV7-3 to TRBJ2-3; TRBD2 matches at 14 bases. CDR3: CASSWTSGGFDTQYF. The DNA of the CDR3 is TGTGCCAGCAGCTGGACTAGCGGGGGGTTCGATACGCAGTATTTT.